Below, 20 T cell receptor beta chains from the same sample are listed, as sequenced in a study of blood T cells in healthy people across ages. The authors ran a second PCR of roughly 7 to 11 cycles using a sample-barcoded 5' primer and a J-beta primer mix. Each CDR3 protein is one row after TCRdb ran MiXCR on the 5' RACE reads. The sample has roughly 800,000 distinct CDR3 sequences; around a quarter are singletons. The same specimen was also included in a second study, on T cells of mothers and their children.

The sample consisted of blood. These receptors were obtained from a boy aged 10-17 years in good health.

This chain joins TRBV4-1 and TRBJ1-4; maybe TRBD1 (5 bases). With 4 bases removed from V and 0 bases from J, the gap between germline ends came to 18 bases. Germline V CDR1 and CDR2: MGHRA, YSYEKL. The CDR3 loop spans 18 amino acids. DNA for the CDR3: TGCGCCAGCAGCCCCCGTGGGGATGGGGCTGCAACTAATGAAAAACTGTTTTTT. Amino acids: CASSPRGDGAATNEKLFF.

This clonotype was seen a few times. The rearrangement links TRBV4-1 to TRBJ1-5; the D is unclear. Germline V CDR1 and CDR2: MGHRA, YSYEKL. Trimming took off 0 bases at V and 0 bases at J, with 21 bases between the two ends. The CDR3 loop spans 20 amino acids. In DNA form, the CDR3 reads TGCGCCAGCAGCCAAGAACCCGAATTAACAGCGGCGGGTAGCAATCAGCCCCAGCATTTT. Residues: CASSQEPELTAAGSNQPQHF.

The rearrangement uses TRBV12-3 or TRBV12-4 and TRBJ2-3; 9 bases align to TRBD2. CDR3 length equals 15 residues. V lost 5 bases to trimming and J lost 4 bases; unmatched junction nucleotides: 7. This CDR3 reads CASSPASGVADTQYF. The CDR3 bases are TGTGCCAGCAGTCCGGCTAGCGGGGTCGCAGATACGCAGTATTTT.

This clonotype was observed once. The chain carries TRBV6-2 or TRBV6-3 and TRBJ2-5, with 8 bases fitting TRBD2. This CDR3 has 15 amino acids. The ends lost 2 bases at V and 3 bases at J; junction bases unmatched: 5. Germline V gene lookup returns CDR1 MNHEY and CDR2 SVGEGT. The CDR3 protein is CASSYGDSGEETQYF. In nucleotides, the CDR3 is TGTGCCAGCAGTTACGGTGATAGCGGGGAAGAGACCCAGTACTTC.

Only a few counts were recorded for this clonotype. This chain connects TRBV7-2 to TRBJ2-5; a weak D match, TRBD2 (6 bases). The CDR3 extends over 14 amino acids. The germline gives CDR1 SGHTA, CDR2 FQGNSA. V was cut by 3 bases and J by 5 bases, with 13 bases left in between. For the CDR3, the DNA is TGTGCCAGCAGCTTCGGCGGGGTCAGGGAGACCCAGTACTTC. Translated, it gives CASSFGGVRETQYF.

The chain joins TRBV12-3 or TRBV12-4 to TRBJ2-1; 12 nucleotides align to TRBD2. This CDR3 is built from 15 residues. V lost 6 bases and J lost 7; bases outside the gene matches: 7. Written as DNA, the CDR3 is TGTGCCAGCAGGATCCTAGCGGGGGGGCTAAATGAGCAGTTCTTC. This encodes CASRILAGGLNEQFF.

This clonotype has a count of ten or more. The CDR3 bases are TGTGCCAGCAGCGTAGGGCAGGGTGGGGAGACCCAGTACTTC. The encoded protein is CASSVGQGGETQYF. V and J are TRBV9 and TRBJ2-5; tentative D call: TRBD1 (5 bases). CDR3 length equals 14 residues. With 0 bases removed from V and 5 bases from J, the gap between germline ends came to 11 bases. Germline values: CDR1 SGDLS, CDR2 YYNGEE.

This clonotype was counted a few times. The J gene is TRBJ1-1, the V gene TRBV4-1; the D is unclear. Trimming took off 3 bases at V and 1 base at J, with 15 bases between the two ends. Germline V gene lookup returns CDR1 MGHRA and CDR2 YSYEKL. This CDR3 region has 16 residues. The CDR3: CASSHRLSPANTEAFF. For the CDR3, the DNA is TGCGCCAGCAGCCACCGCCTAAGCCCCGCGAACACTGAAGCTTTCTTT.

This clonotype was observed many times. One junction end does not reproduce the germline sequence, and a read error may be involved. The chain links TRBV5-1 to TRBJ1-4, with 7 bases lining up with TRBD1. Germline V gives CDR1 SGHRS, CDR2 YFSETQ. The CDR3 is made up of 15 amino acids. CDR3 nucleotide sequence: TGTGCCAGCAGTTTAGGGGGCGCAACTAATGAAAAACTGTTTTTT. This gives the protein CASSLGGATNEKLFF.

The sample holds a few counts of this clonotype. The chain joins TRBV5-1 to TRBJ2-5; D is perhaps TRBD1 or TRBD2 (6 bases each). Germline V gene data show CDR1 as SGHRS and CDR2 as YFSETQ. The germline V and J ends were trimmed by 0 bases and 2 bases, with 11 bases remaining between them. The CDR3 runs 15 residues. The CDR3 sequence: CASSLAGGHQETQYF. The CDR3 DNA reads TGCGCCAGCAGCTTGGCCGGGGGACATCAAGAGACCCAGTACTTC. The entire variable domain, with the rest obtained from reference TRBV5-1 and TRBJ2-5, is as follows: KAGVTQTPRYLIKTRGQQVTLSCSPISGHRSVSWYQQTPGQGLQFLFEYFSETQRNKGNFPGRFSGRQFSNSRSEMNVSTLELGDSALYLCASSLAGGHQETQYFGPGTRLLVL.

The CDR3 spells CASSLIDGETQYF. CDR3 nucleotides: TGTGCCAGCAGCTTAATTGACGGGGAGACCCAGTACTTC. V is TRBV7-3 and J is TRBJ2-5; no clear D gene. The CDR3 has 13 amino acids. Germline lookup yields CDR1 SGHTA and CDR2 FQGTGA. Trimming cost V 1 base and J 5 bases, with 8 bases left between them.

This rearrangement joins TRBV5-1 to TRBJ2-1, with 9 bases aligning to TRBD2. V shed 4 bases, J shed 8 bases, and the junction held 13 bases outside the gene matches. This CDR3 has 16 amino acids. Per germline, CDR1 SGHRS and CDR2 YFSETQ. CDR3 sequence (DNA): TGCGCCAGCAGCCCCTCCCGGCGGGGGGGTTCCGATGAGCAGTTCTTC. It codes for CASSPSRRGGSDEQFF.

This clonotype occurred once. The CDR3 DNA sequence: TGTGCCAGCAGCTTAGTCGTTGGTATCCAGCCCCAGCATTTT. Its translation is CASSLVVGIQPQHF. The rearrangement joins TRBV7-2 to TRBJ1-5, with D hard to call. Trimming took off 1 base at V and 7 bases at J, with 11 bases between the two ends. Looked up from germline, CDR1 is SGHTA and CDR2 is FQGNSA. There are 14 residues in the CDR3.

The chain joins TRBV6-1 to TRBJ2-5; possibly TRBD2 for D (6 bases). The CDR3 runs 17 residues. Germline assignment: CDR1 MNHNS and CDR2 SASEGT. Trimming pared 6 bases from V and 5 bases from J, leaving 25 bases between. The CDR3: CASSPPVRGAVWETQYF. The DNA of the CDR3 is TGTGCCAGCAGCCCCCCAGTGCGCGGGGCTGTTTGGGAGACCCAGTACTTC.

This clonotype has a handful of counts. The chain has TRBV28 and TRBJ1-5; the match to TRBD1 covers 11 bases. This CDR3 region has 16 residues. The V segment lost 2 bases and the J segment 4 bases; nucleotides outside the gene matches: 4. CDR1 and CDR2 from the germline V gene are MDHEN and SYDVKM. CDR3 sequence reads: CASSLGGQGANQPQHF. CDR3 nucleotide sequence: TGTGCCAGCAGTTTAGGCGGACAGGGGGCGAATCAGCCCCAGCATTTT.

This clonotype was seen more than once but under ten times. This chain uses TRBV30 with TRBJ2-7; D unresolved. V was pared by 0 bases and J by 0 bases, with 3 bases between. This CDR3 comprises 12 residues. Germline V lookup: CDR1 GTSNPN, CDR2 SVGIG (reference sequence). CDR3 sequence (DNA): TGTGCCTGGAGTGTACTCTCCTACGAGCAGTACTTC. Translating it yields CAWSVLSYEQYF. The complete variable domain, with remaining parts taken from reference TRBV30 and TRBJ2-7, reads SQTIHQWPATLVQPVGSPLSLECTVEGTSNPNLYWYRQAAGRGLQLLFYSVGIGQISSEVPQNLSASRPQDRQFILSSKKLLLSDSGFYLCAWSVLSYEQYFGPGTRLTVT.

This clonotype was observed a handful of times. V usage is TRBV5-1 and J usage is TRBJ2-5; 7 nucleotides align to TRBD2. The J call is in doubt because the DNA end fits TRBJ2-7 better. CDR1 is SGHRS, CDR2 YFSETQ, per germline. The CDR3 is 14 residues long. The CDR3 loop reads CASSSTGTTYEQYF. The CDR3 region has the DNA TGCGCCAGCAGCTCCACCGGGACTACCTACGAGCAGTACTTC.

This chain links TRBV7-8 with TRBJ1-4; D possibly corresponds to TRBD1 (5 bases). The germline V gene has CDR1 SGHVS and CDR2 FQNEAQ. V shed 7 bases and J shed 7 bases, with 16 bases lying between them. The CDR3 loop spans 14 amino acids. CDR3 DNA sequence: TGTGCCAGCAAATCGGGCACAGGTTCTGAAAAACTGTTTTTT. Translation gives CASKSGTGSEKLFF.

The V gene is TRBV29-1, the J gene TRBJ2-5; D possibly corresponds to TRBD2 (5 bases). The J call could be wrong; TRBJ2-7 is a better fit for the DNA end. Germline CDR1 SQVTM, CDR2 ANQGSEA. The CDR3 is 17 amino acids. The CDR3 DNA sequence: TGCAGCGTGCTGGTGGGGTTAAGGGCCGGGGATCCCTACGAGCAGTACTTC. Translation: CSVLVGLRAGDPYEQYF.

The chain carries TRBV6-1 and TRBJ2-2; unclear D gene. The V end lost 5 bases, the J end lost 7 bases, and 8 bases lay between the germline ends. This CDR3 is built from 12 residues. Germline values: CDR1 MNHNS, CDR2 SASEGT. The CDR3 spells CASSQLGGELFF. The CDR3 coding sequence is TGTGCCAGCAGTCAGCTAGGCGGGGAGCTGTTTTTT.